This T cell receptor beta chain was captured in a study of T cells in Graves' hyperthyroidism and ophthalmopathy. There were TCR beta CDR3 regions amplified from RNA transcripts. The primer set for the first-round RT-PCR of the TCR CDR3 was HTBI. From the multiplex PCR reads, TCRdb called clonotypes with MiXCR, one entry per CDR3 protein. The repertoire consists of 490,000 or so distinct CDR3 sequences, with 15% to 20% occurring once and the leading ten covering 47%. Diagnostic decisions used clinical symptoms, serum thyroxine and TRAb, thyroid ultrasound and orbital computed tomography. In germline, CDR1 is PRHDT, CDR2 FYEKMQ (reference sequence). The CDR3 has 16 residues. V trimming: 5 bases; J trimming: 3 bases; junction bases outside the gene matches: 8.

The V call is TRBV13, the J call TRBJ2-5; TRBD2 matches 11 bases. Sequencing was carried out using blood. This clonotype was sampled from a man in his forties with Graves' ophthalmopathy. CDR3: CASSADSGRAEETQYF. In nucleotides, the CDR3 is TGTGCCAGCAGCGCCGATAGCGGGAGGGCGGAAGAGACCCAGTACTTC.